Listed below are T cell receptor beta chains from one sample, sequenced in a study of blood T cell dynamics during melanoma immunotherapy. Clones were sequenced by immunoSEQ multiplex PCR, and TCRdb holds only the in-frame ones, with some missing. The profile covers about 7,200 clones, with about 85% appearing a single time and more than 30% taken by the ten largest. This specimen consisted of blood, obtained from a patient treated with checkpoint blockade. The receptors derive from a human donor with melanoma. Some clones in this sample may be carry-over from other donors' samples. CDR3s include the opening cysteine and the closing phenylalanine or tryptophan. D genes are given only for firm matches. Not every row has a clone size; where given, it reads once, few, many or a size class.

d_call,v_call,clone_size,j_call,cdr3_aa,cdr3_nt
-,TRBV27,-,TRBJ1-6,CASSFLSSYNSPLHF,TGTGCCAGCAGTTTTTTGAGCTCCTATAATTCACCCCTCCACTTT
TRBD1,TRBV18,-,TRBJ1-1,CASSPGQAEAFF,TGTGCCAGCTCACCGGGACAGGCTGAAGCTTTCTTT
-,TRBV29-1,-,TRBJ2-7,CSVGGGYEQYF,TGCAGCGTTGGAGGGGGCTACGAGCAGTACTTC
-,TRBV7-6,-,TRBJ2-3,CASSFGGGGTDTQYF,TGTGCCAGCAGCTTCGGGGGAGGTGGGACAGATACGCAGTATTTT
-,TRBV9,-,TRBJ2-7,CASSAHRETYEQYF,TGTGCCAGCAGCGCCCACCGGGAAACCTACGAGCAGTACTTC
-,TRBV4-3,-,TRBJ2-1,CASSQDLVARVQFF,TGCGCCAGCAGCCAAGATCTGGTAGCTCGAGTGCAGTTCTTC
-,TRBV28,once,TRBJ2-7,CASSSSDRKEYF,TGTGCCAGCAGTTCCTCGGACAGAAAGGAATACTTC
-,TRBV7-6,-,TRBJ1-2,CASSWSNYGYTF,TGTGCCAGCAGCTGGAGTAACTATGGCTACACCTTC
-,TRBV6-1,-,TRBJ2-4,CASSEAGQVLAKNIQYF,TGTGCCAGCAGTGAAGCCGGGCAGGTACTAGCCAAAAACATTCAGTACTTC
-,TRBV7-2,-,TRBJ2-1,CASSLSDGNEQFF,TGTGCCAGCAGCTTATCGGACGGAAATGAGCAGTTCTTC
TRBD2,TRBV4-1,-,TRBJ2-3,CASSQDLSAGGMADTQYF,TGCGCCAGCAGCCAAGATCTCTCGGCGGGAGGTATGGCAGATACGCAGTATTTT
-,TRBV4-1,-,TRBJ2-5,CASSPTPPGTSPQGQYF,TGCGCCAGCAGCCCCACCCCACCGGGCACTAGCCCCCAGGGCCAGTACTTC
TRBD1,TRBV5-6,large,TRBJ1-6,CASSWDRELYNSPLHF,TGTGCCAGCAGCTGGGACAGGGAGCTCTATAATTCACCCCTCCACTTT
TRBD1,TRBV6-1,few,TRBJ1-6,CASGRGPNSPLHF,TGTGCCAGCGGCAGGGGGCCTAATTCACCCCTCCACTTT
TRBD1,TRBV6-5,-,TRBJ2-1,CASSPDRSYNEQFF,TGTGCCAGCAGCCCGGACAGGTCCTACAATGAGCAGTTCTTC
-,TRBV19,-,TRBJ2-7,CASSIDRGGTYEQYF,TGTGCCAGTAGTATAGATCGGGGCGGCACCTACGAGCAGTACTTC
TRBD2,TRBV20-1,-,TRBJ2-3,CSARTSLGQYF,TGCAGTGCTAGGACTAGCCTAGGGCAGTATTTT